A single sample is the source of the 32 T cell receptor beta chains below, sequenced in a study of beta chain features in type 1 diabetes. What was sequenced were expressed TCRB transcripts, since all of the isolated RNA had been reverse transcribed. Clones were sequenced by immunoSEQ multiplex PCR, and TCRdb holds only the in-frame ones, with some missing. The sample carries roughly 250,000 clones, roughly two thirds recorded once. Material for sequencing was naive CD4+ T cells from blood. Source of these receptors: a man under 40 in good health.

This clone was detected a few times. This chain connects TRBV30 to TRBJ1-3; D uncertain. Germline assignment: CDR1 GTSNPN and CDR2 SVGIG (reference sequence). This CDR3 has 13 residues. Trimming removed 2 bases from V and 2 bases from J, with 7 bases in between. The CDR3 spells CAWSWITGNTIYF. Here the CDR3 DNA reads TGTGCCTGGAGTTGGATAACTGGAAACACCATATATTTT.

As to this clone: The sample contains more than one DNA sequence encoding this CDR3. The genes are TRBV30 and TRBJ2-7, with D perhaps TRBD1 (5 bases). The CDR3 sequence is 12 residues long. V lost 0 bases and J lost 3, with 6 bases in between. Germline CDR1 GTSNPN, CDR2 SVGIG (reference sequence). DNA of the CDR3: TGTGCCTGGAGTGTAGGGGTCTACGAGCAGTACTTC. As protein: CAWSVGVYEQYF.

The chain links TRBV12-5 to TRBJ2-5; D tentatively fits TRBD1 or TRBD2 (5 bases each). This CDR3 region has 15 residues. Trimming cost V 1 base and J 7 bases, with 16 bases left between them. CDR1 is LGHNT and CDR2 is FRNRAP in the germline V gene. CDR3 sequence: CASGLGIARGGTQYF. The DNA of the CDR3 is TGTGCTAGTGGTTTGGGGATCGCCCGTGGGGGGACCCAGTACTTC.

This clone was seen only once. CDR3 nucleotides: TGTGCCTCCACTGGGACAGGGGGCGATCAGCCCCAGCATTTT. Encoded protein: CASTGTGGDQPQHF. This chain connects TRBV30 to TRBJ1-5, with 12 positions matching TRBD1. Germline assignment: CDR1 GTSNPN and CDR2 SVGIG (reference sequence). This CDR3 has 14 residues. Trimming cost V 7 bases and J 5 bases; bases outside gene matches: 6.

The rearrangement joins TRBV9 to TRBJ2-4; D is possibly TRBD1 (6 bases). This CDR3 has 14 residues. V lost 0 bases to trimming and J lost 8 bases, with 12 bases between them. CDR1 and CDR2 from the germline V gene are SGDLS and YYNGEE. The CDR3 DNA reads TGTGCCAGCAGCGTAGCACAGGGCAGGGACATTCAGTACTTC. Translating gives CASSVAQGRDIQYF.

This chain joins TRBV6-5 and TRBJ2-1, with a tentative D call TRBD2 (5 bases). Trimming stripped 2 bases from V and 0 bases from J, with 8 bases between. CDR1 and CDR2 (germline): MNHEY, SVGAGI. The CDR3 spans 15 residues. CDR3 nucleotides: TGTGCCAGCAGTTACAGCGGCAGCTCCTACAATGAGCAGTTCTTC. Translating it yields CASSYSGSSYNEQFF.

The chain carries TRBV28 and TRBJ2-1, with D uncertain. Germline V gene sequence: CDR1 MDHEN, CDR2 SYDVKM. Deletions cut 1 base from V and 15 bases from J, with 13 bases between. The CDR3 contains 12 residues. The CDR3 DNA sequence: TGTGCCAGCAGTTTATCCCCGGAGCCCTTGTTCTTC. Protein: CASSLSPEPLFF.

V and J are TRBV6-5 and TRBJ1-1; D perhaps matches TRBD1 (5 bases). The germline V gene encodes CDR1 MNHEY and CDR2 SVGAGI. The CDR3 is 15 amino acids. Trimming cost V 4 bases and J 5 bases, with 17 bases left between them. CDR3 bases: TGTGCCAGCAGTTCGGGGACGCAGGGTGTTACTGAAGCTTTCTTT. It codes for CASSSGTQGVTEAFF.

Worth noting for this clone: This CDR3 is also generated by other DNA sequences in the sample. The genes are TRBV30 and TRBJ1-1; no clear D. V gave up 2 bases and J gave up 3 bases, with 10 bases separating them. Germline V gene lookup returns CDR1 GTSNPN and CDR2 SVGIG (reference sequence). The CDR3 runs 13 residues. CDR3 in DNA: TGTGCCTGGAGTCCCCGAAGGGACACTGAAGCTTTCTTT. Translating gives CAWSPRRDTEAFF.

The chain is built from TRBV15 and TRBJ2-1; D gene unclear. The CDR3 is 16 amino acids. CDR1 is LNHNV and CDR2 is YYDKDF in the germline V gene (reference sequence). V shed 8 bases and J shed 0 bases, with 17 bases lying between them. The CDR3 region is CATASGRLYSYNEQFF. As DNA, the CDR3 is TGTGCCACCGCGTCCGGACGGCTTTACTCCTACAATGAGCAGTTCTTC. The full variable domain, its missing parts supplied by reference TRBV15 and TRBJ2-1, is DAMVIQNPRYQVTQFGKPVTLSCSQTLNHNVMYWYQQKSSQAPKLLFHYYDKDFNNEADTPDNFQSRRPNTSFCFLDIRSPGLGDTAMYLCATASGRLYSYNEQFFGPGTRLTVL.

The J gene is TRBJ1-1, the V gene TRBV29-1; 10 nucleotides line up with TRBD1. There are 16 residues in the CDR3. After removal of 4 bases from V and 1 base from J, the junction contained 9 bases not matched to a gene. Germline V gene data show CDR1 as SQVTM and CDR2 as ANQGSEA. CDR3 loop: CSVAMGQGLPNTEAFF. CDR3 DNA: TGCAGCGTTGCAATGGGACAGGGGCTGCCGAACACTGAAGCTTTCTTT.

This sequence joins TRBV29-1 and TRBJ2-3; D perhaps matches TRBD1 (5 bases). The CDR3 length is 15 residues. V was shortened by 3 bases and J by 0 bases, with 13 bases between the two germline ends. Germline CDR1 and CDR2: SQVTM and ANQGSEA. In DNA form, the CDR3 reads TGCAGCGTTGATTCTGAGACAGCTAGCACAGATACGCAGTATTTT. Its translation is CSVDSETASTDTQYF.

On this clone: This same CDR3 is encoded by further DNA sequences in the sample. The chain couples TRBV30 to TRBJ2-3; D is possibly TRBD1 (6 bases). The V gene lost 0 bases and the J gene lost 1 base, with 8 bases spanning the gap. Germline V gene sequence: CDR1 GTSNPN, CDR2 SVGIG (reference sequence). This CDR3 is built from 14 residues. For the CDR3, the DNA is TGTGCCTGGAGTGTACCAGGGGGCACAGATACGCAGTATTTT. Amino acid sequence: CAWSVPGGTDTQYF.

This clone was counted once. The V and J genes are TRBV28 and TRBJ2-7; 13 bases align to TRBD2. Germline V CDR1 and CDR2: MDHEN, SYDVKM. The CDR3 runs 15 residues. V lost 5 bases and J lost 5; bases outside the gene matches: 6. The CDR3 bases are TGTGCCAGCAGTGGGACTAGCGGGAATAAGAACGAGCAGTACTTC. Protein: CASSGTSGNKNEQYF. The entire variable domain, with the rest obtained from reference TRBV28 and TRBJ2-7, is as follows: DVKVTQSSRYLVKRTGEKVFLECVQDMDHENMFWYRQDPGLGLRLIYFSYDVKMKEKGDIPEGYSVSREKKERFSLILESASTNQTSMYLCASSGTSGNKNEQYFGPGTRLTVT.

The chain has TRBV7-2 and TRBJ1-6; maybe TRBD1 (5 bases). The germline gives CDR1 SGHTA, CDR2 FQGNSA. The V and J ends lost 4 bases and 6 bases respectively, with 13 bases between them. The CDR3 totals 15 residues. The CDR3 is CASSSHDSLNSPLHF. CDR3 bases: TGTGCCAGCAGCTCCCACGACAGCCTTAATTCACCCCTCCACTTT.

With regard to this clone: This sample includes further DNA sequences coding for the same CDR3. The rearrangement links TRBV30 to TRBJ2-3; no firm D call. The V end lost 2 bases, the J end lost 3 bases, and 6 bases lay between the germline ends. Germline values: CDR1 GTSNPN, CDR2 SVGIG (reference sequence). There are 12 residues in the CDR3. The CDR3: CAWSPATDTQYF. CDR3 DNA: TGTGCCTGGAGTCCCGCTACAGATACGCAGTATTTT.

This chain connects TRBV9 to TRBJ2-5; D possibly corresponds to TRBD1 (7 bases). With 5 bases removed from V and 4 bases from J, the gap between germline ends came to 15 bases. This CDR3 is built from 14 residues. CDR1 SGDLS and CDR2 YYNGEE come from the germline V gene. In nucleotides, the CDR3 is TGTGCCAGCAGTCCGACAGGGAGGTCAGAGACCCAGTACTTC. As protein: CASSPTGRSETQYF.

The chain carries TRBV2 and TRBJ2-5; D is possibly TRBD1 or TRBD2 (5 bases each). The CDR3 runs 14 residues. Trimming took off 8 bases at V and 8 bases at J, with 21 bases between the two ends. The germline CDR1 and CDR2 sequences are SNHLY and FYNNEI. In DNA, the CDR3 is TGTGCCAGCCGACCTGGGGGAGCCCCGGTAACCCAGTACTTC. Translated: CASRPGGAPVTQYF. The whole variable domain, filled in from reference TRBV2 and TRBJ2-5, reads EPEVTQTPSHQVTQMGQEVILRCVPISNHLYFYWYRQILGQKVEFLVSFYNNEISEKSEIFDDQFSVERPDGSNFTLKIRSTKLEDSAMYFCASRPGGAPVTQYFGPGTRLLVL.

The chain recombines TRBV4-2 with TRBJ2-4; D not resolved. The CDR3 spans 14 residues. Trimming removed 3 bases at V and 0 bases at J, with 6 bases between. Germline CDR1 and CDR2: LGHNA and YNFKEQ. In DNA form, the CDR3 reads TGTGCCAGCAGCCAGCCCCTAGCCAAAAACATTCAGTACTTC. Translated: CASSQPLAKNIQYF.

The rearrangement links TRBV2 to TRBJ2-7; D unclear. The CDR3 sequence is 17 residues long. V was pared by 6 bases and J by 0 bases, with 21 bases between. The V gene's germline CDR1 is SNHLY and CDR2 FYNNEI. CDR3 in amino acids: CASSIPLQTKSSYEQYF. The CDR3, as DNA: TGTGCCAGCAGCATCCCTCTGCAGACGAAGAGCTCCTACGAGCAGTACTTC.

This clone was counted a few times. The rearrangement uses TRBV29-1 and TRBJ2-2; tentatively, D is TRBD1 (5 bases). Germline lookup yields CDR1 SQVTM and CDR2 ANQGSEA. The CDR3 covers 11 residues. Trimming took off 4 bases at V and 9 bases at J, with 9 bases between the two ends. The DNA for the CDR3 is TGCAGCGTTGCAAGGGGAAGGGAGCTGTTTTTT. It translates to CSVARGRELFF.

The V gene is TRBV29-1, the J gene TRBJ2-2, with D unclear. V lost 7 bases to trimming and J lost 2 bases, with 11 bases between them. The CDR3 contains 13 residues. CDR1 and CDR2 from the germline V gene are SQVTM and ANQGSEA. CDR3 nucleotides: TGCAGCGGGGCTAGGGTTAACACCGGGGAGCTGTTTTTT. Translated: CSGARVNTGELFF.

This clone was detected a few times. The V gene is TRBV29-1, the J gene TRBJ2-1, with 10 bases that match TRBD2. This CDR3 comprises 13 residues. With 5 bases clipped from V and 4 bases from J, the junction kept 2 bases outside the gene matches. Germline V gives CDR1 SQVTM, CDR2 ANQGSEA. The CDR3 sequence is CSVRGLAYNEQFF. In DNA form, the CDR3 reads TGCAGCGTTCGGGGACTAGCGTACAATGAGCAGTTCTTC.

The V and J genes are TRBV30 and TRBJ1-1; D possibly corresponds to TRBD1 (5 bases). Between the trimmed V and J ends, which lost 5 bases and 3 bases, there was a span of 13 bases. Germline V gives CDR1 GTSNPN, CDR2 SVGIG (reference sequence). The CDR3 consists of 13 residues. CDR3 in DNA: TGTGCCTGGTCCAGGGAATCCTACACTGAAGCTTTCTTT. It is translated as CAWSRESYTEAFF.

J is TRBJ2-7 and V is TRBV15, with D uncertain. CDR3 length equals 14 residues. Germline CDR1 reads LNHNV; CDR2 reads YYDKDF (reference sequence). Between the trimmed V and J ends, which lost 1 base and 0 bases, there was a span of 7 bases. The CDR3 here is CATSRAWSSYEQYF. CDR3 in DNA: TGTGCCACCAGCAGAGCCTGGAGCTCCTACGAGCAGTACTTC. Complete variable domain (other parts from reference TRBV15 and TRBJ2-7): DAMVIQNPRYQVTQFGKPVTLSCSQTLNHNVMYWYQQKSSQAPKLLFHYYDKDFNNEADTPDNFQSRRPNTSFCFLDIRSPGLGDTAMYLCATSRAWSSYEQYFGPGTRLTVT.

The gene calls are TRBV6-5 and TRBJ2-7; 7 positions agree with TRBD2. The germline V gene has CDR1 MNHEY and CDR2 SVGAGI. The CDR3 totals 15 residues. The ends lost 0 bases at V and 1 base at J; junction bases unmatched: 3. The CDR3 protein is CASSYSEGGSYEQYF. The CDR3 DNA sequence: TGTGCCAGCAGTTACTCAGAGGGAGGGTCCTACGAGCAGTACTTC.

This chain links TRBV5-4 with TRBJ2-7; 9 nucleotides match TRBD1. V was pared by 4 bases and J by 2 bases, with 7 bases of the junction left unmatched. The CDR3 sequence is 15 residues long. Germline V gives CDR1 SGHNT, CDR2 YYREEE (reference sequence). This chain's CDR3 is CASSLGTGLTYEQYF. DNA of the CDR3: TGTGCCAGCAGCCTTGGGACAGGGCTTACCTACGAGCAGTACTTC. Together with reference TRBV5-4 and TRBJ2-7, the CDR3 gives the full variable domain: ETGVTQSPTHLIKTRGQQVTLRCSSQSGHNTVSWYQQALGQGPQFIFQYYREEENGRGNFPPRFSGLQFPNYSSELNVNALELDDSALYLCASSLGTGLTYEQYFGPGTRLTVT.

The genes are TRBV5-4 and TRBJ2-3; maybe TRBD2 (5 bases). The V end lost 5 bases, the J end lost 0 bases, and 10 bases lay between the germline ends. Germline-derived CDR1 and CDR2 are SGHNT and YYREEE (reference sequence). This CDR3 has 14 residues. CDR3 DNA sequence: TGTGCCAGCAGTGAAAGGACTAGCACAGATACGCAGTATTTT. Its protein is CASSERTSTDTQYF.

On this clone itself: This specimen includes other DNA sequences encoding the same CDR3. This CDR3 is CSVERGSSYEQYF. As DNA, the CDR3 is TGCAGCGTTGAGCGGGGGAGCTCCTACGAGCAGTACTTC. The rearrangement links TRBV29-1 to TRBJ2-7, with TRBD2 matching over 7 bases. The junction had 2 bases not matched to a gene; V was cut back by 3 bases and J by 0 bases. This CDR3 is built from 13 residues. Germline V lookup: CDR1 SQVTM, CDR2 ANQGSEA.

The rearrangement uses TRBV25-1 and TRBJ2-5; 8 positions match TRBD1. Germline CDR1 and CDR2: MGHDK and SYGVNS. J lost 5 bases, V lost 1 base, and 9 bases had no gene match. The CDR3 contains 16 residues. CDR3 protein: CASSEFRTGKEETQYF. CDR3 bases: TGTGCCAGCAGTGAATTTAGGACAGGGAAGGAGGAGACCCAGTACTTC.

The V call is TRBV30, the J call TRBJ1-6; D remains ambiguous. There are 14 residues in the CDR3. Per germline, CDR1 GTSNPN and CDR2 SVGIG (reference sequence). V was shortened by 2 bases and J by 8 bases, with 13 bases between the two germline ends. In DNA, the CDR3 is TGTGCCTGGAGTCCCGGGCCCCCATATTCACCCCTCCACTTT. Its translation is CAWSPGPPYSPLHF. Full variable domain (rest looked up from reference TRBV30 and TRBJ1-6): SQTIHQWPATLVQPVGSPLSLECTVEGTSNPNLYWYRQAAGRGLQLLFYSVGIGQISSEVPQNLSASRPQDRQFILSSKKLLLSDSGFYLCAWSPGPPYSPLHFGNGTRLTVT.

This clone turned up a few times. The genes are TRBV9 and TRBJ1-2; unclear D gene. V was cut by 2 bases and J by 5 bases, with 16 bases left in between. Germline values: CDR1 SGDLS, CDR2 YYNGEE. CDR3 length: 15 residues. DNA for the CDR3: TGTGCCAGCAGCGTGGCCCCGGGATTTGAATATGGCTACACCTTC. Translated: CASSVAPGFEYGYTF.